This TCR beta chain appears in the sequencing data of a study of spatial heterogeneity in lung cancer. Notes on the study in general: Ubiquitous expanded tumor TCRs were seen in blood more at resection than at follow-up.

Regarding this clonotype: What it recognizes is unknown.

Via MiXCR, TCRdb re-called the 5' RACE reads, giving one row per CDR3 protein. The sample has about 9,200 distinct CDR3 sequences; roughly 20% are singletons. The V gene's germline CDR1 is MGHRA and CDR2 YSYEKL. J lost 4 bases, V lost 0 bases, and 4 bases had no gene match. This CDR3 contains 16 residues. Time point given: blood at routine non-recurrence follow-up after resection. The source was PBMCs, collected at follow-up. The J gene is TRBJ2-2, the V gene TRBV4-1, with 8 bases matching TRBD1. This TCR came from a male donor with early-stage non-small cell lung cancer. The CDR3: CASSQDGRGPTGELFF. The CDR3 DNA sequence: TGCGCCAGCAGCCAAGATGGCAGGGGGCCCACCGGGGAGCTGTTTTTT.